The entry that follows covers one T cell receptor beta chain sequence. The data originate from a study of blood T cell repertoires in COVID-19. Study information: Specimens from acute and convalescent COVID-19 originated in the United States, Italy and Spain.

Produced via immunoSEQ multiplex PCR; TCRdb's table is partial and in-frame only. The sample yields about 300,000 clones, roughly 89% seen once. Germline V gene sequence: CDR1 LGHDT, CDR2 YNNKEL (reference sequence). The CDR3 runs 16 residues. V dropped 3 bases and J dropped 4; count of bases not matched to a gene: 8. V and J are TRBV3-1 (or the pseudogene TRBV3-2) and TRBJ2-3; 9 bases fit TRBD2. The receptor's source is a woman between 50 and 59 years old who had been exposed to COVID-19. Sequences were obtained from PBMCs or T cells enriched from blood (not recorded which). The CDR3: CASSQGGLAGSDTQYF. CDR3 bases: TGTGCCAGCAGCCAGGGGGGGCTAGCGGGATCAGATACGCAGTATTTT.